Following are 4 T cell receptor beta chains from one sample sequenced in a study of blood T cell repertoires in COVID-19. TCRdb's copy holds only in-frame clones and misses some; the assay was immunoSEQ multiplex PCR. The data contain some 150,000 clones, 65% to 90% of them singletons. The specimen was peripheral blood. The receptors were gathered from a woman in her fifties or sixties in a cohort sampled during active or convalescent COVID-19.

The rearrangement uses TRBV5-6 and TRBJ2-2; a weak D match, TRBD2 (6 bases). Per the germline V gene, CDR1 is SGHDT and CDR2 is YYEEEE. The CDR3 covers 14 residues. Trimming removed 5 bases at V and 3 bases at J, with 11 bases between. CDR3 loop: CASSWGLDTGELFF. The DNA of the CDR3 is TGTGCCAGCAGTTGGGGACTGGACACCGGGGAGCTGTTTTTT.

This chain uses TRBV9 with TRBJ1-1; D is possibly TRBD1 (5 bases). V was shortened by 5 bases and J by 5 bases, with 16 bases between the two germline ends. CDR3 length: 14 amino acids. CDR1 is SGDLS and CDR2 is YYNGEE in the germline V gene. CDR3 sequence reads: CASRPSDRATEAFF. The DNA of the CDR3 is TGTGCCAGCAGGCCCTCCGACAGAGCGACTGAAGCTTTCTTT. The full variable domain, rest sourced from reference TRBV9 and TRBJ1-1, is DSGVTQTPKHLITATGQRVTLRCSPRSGDLSVYWYQQSLDQGLQFLIQYYNGEERAKGNILERFSAQQFPDLHSELNLSSLELGDSALYFCASRPSDRATEAFFGQGTRLTVV.

The chain is built from TRBV7-9 and TRBJ1-3; 8 bases are shared with TRBD1. Germline CDR1 and CDR2: SEHNR and FQNEAQ (reference sequence). Losses at the gene ends were 5 bases for V and 4 bases for J; bases not matched to a gene: 10. CDR3 size: 16 residues. The CDR3 sequence: CASSPRRTGQGNTIYF. In DNA form, the CDR3 reads TGTGCCAGCAGCCCCCGCCGGACAGGGCAAGGAAACACCATATATTTT.

The chain couples TRBV7-2 to TRBJ1-4, with D unclear. Trimming shortened V by 3 bases and J by 3 bases, and 5 bases separated the two germline ends. This CDR3 contains 13 residues. Germline V gene data show CDR1 as SGHTA and CDR2 as FQGNSA. The DNA of the CDR3 is TGTGCCAGCAGCTTTACAGCTAATGAAAAACTGTTTTTT. Translation gives CASSFTANEKLFF.